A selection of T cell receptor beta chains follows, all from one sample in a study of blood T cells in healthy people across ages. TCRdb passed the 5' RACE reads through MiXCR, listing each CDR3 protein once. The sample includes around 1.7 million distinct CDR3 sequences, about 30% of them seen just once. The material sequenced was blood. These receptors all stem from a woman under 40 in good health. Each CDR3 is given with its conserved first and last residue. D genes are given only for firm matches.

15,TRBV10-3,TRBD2,CASSPRGSGRETQYF
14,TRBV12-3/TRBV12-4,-,CASSSNGGGIEQYF
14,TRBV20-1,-,CSARRGSGTDTQYF
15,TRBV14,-,CASSQLTGTLYEQYF
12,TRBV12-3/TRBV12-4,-,CASSLTPSWSFF
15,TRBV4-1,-,CASSQPDRSSYEQYF
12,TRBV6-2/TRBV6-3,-,CASKDDPYEQYF
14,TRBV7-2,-,CASSLVRGADEQYF
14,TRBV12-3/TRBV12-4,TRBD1,CVSSGRDRGHEQFF
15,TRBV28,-,CASSTFAVESEKLFF
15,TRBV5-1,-,CASSLTGGPTDTQYF
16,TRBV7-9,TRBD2,CASSTHGLESTGELFF
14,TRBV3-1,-,CASSQASYSYEQYF
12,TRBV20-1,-,CSAPDVNNEQFF
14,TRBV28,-,CASSWSGTYDEQYF
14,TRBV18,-,CASRGVVSGNEQFF
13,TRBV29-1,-,CSVASSGANVLTF
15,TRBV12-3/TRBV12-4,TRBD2,CASSLLLAGADTQYF
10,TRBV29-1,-,CSVDLGEAFF
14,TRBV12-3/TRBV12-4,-,CASSSIAKNLPLHF
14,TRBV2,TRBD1,CASSSRDRTYGYTF
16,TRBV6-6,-,CASSYRDGSSYNEQFF
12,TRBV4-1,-,CAGSQEGYGYTF
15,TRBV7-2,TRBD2,CASSFSGRAPVEQYF
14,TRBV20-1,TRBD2,CSAKGTSAENEQFF
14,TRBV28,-,CASSPGAKRDTQYF
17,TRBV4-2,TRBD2,CASSPLGTAGVYNEQFF
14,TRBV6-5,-,CASAPLLTYQPQHF
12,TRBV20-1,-,CSATPGTDTQYF
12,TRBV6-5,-,CASTTGKQPQHF
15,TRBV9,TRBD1,CASSAATGGRDTQYF
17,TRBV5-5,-,CASSLDPGVVRTDTQYF
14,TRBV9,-,CASSPHAGGTEAFF
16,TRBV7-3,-,CASSLGGTGYTDTQYF
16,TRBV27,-,CASSTRGQPFNQPQHF
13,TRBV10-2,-,CASSESLGAEAFF
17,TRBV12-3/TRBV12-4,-,CASSLDKGRLRADTQYF
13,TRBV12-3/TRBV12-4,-,CASSLGSTSSQHF
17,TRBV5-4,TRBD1,CASRMTGDRPGANVLTF
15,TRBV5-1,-,CASSLGGALNSPLHF
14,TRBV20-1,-,CSARDLSAVETQYF
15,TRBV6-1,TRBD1,CASSEGTGTTYEQYF
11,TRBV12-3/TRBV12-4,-,CASSSGSPLHF
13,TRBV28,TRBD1,CATRAAGGYEQYF
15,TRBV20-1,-,CSASSAGLKADTQYF